The rows below give T cell receptor beta chains drawn from one sample of a study of molecular identifiers for immune sequencing clone quantification. TCRdb redid the calling of the PCR reads with MiXCR, one entry per CDR3 protein. The sample has hundreds of thousands of distinct CDR3 sequences, over 25% seen once. The source material was naive CD8+ T cells from blood, with Jurkat cell RNA spiked in. The receptors were sampled from a human donor in good health. Some libraries in this study had Jurkat cell RNA spiked in. Both conserved end residues are part of each CDR3. Each record gives: J gene, V gene, D gene, clone size, CDR3 DNA, CDR3 protein. D genes are given only for firm matches. A clone size is listed for some rows: how often the clone was seen (once, few, many), or a class if it is expanded.

TRBJ2-5,TRBV7-6,-,-,TGTGCCAGCAGCGCGGAGGGCGTCGGAGAGACCCAGTACTTC,CASSAEGVGETQYF
TRBJ2-3,TRBV11-2,TRBD1,-,TGTGCCAGCAGCCACAGGGTGACAGGGAGCACAGATACGCAGTATTTT,CASSHRVTGSTDTQYF
TRBJ2-3,TRBV10-1,-,-,TGCGCCAGCAGCCCCCGACAGGTCCTGGGTACAGATACGCAGTATTTT,CASSPRQVLGTDTQYF
TRBJ1-1,TRBV27,-,many,TGTGCCAGCAGGGGGGGGATGGGTGTGACTGAAGCTTTCTTT,CASRGGMGVTEAFF
TRBJ2-7,TRBV21-1,-,-,TGTGCCAGCAGCAACGGGTGGGACTACGAGCAGTACTTC,CASSNGWDYEQYF
TRBJ1-5,TRBV9,-,-,TGTGCCAGCAGCGTAGAGGGAGACCCCGGTCAGCCCCAGCATTTT,CASSVEGDPGQPQHF
TRBJ1-4,TRBV7-9,TRBD1,many,TGTGCCAGCAGCTCCCGGGACAGCAGGGATGAAAAACTGTTTTTT,CASSSRDSRDEKLFF
TRBJ2-2,TRBV7-9,TRBD2,-,TGTGCCAGCAGCCCAAGCGGGGACGTTTATGCTGGGGAGCTGTTTTTT,CASSPSGDVYAGELFF
TRBJ2-7,TRBV20-1,TRBD2,few,TGCAGTGCTTCCCCCAGCGGGAGCTCCTACGAGCAGTACTTC,CSASPSGSSYEQYF
TRBJ1-6,TRBV13,-,-,TGTGCCAGCAGCACGGCCGGGGGGAGGAATTCACCCCTCCACTTT,CASSTAGGRNSPLHF
TRBJ2-2,TRBV12-3/TRBV12-4,-,-,TGTGCCAGCAGTCTAACGACAGGTACCGGGGAGCTGTTTTTT,CASSLTTGTGELFF
TRBJ1-1,TRBV9,-,many,TGTGCCAGCAGCGTAGGGGCCCAGGGTGGGTCTGAAGCTTTCTTT,CASSVGAQGGSEAFF
TRBJ2-7,TRBV6-1,-,-,TGTGCCAGCAGTGAACCCGGACCTTCCTACGAGCAGTACTTC,CASSEPGPSYEQYF
TRBJ2-7,TRBV9,-,many,TGTGCCAGCAGCCCCGGGACGAACGAGCAGTACTTC,CASSPGTNEQYF
TRBJ1-1,TRBV7-9,TRBD1,few,TGTGCCAGCAGCTTAGCGAGGGGGCTGGCGACTGAAGCTTTCTTT,CASSLARGLATEAFF